The next 15 T cell receptor beta chains were all read from a single sample in a study of T cell responses to AZD1222 COVID-19 vaccine. Libraries were prepared by immunoSEQ multiplex PCR; TCRdb keeps only in-frame clonotypes and omits some of them. Among 130,000 to 150,000 clones, around 83% were seen once, and the ten largest hold roughly 5.1%. The sequencing here drew on peripheral blood, taken 28 days after the second AZD1222 dose. These receptors were collected from an adult who received the AZD1222 COVID-19 vaccine.

This clone was counted once. V usage is TRBV18 and J usage is TRBJ1-2; D unresolved. The length of the CDR3 is 15 residues. Trimming stripped 2 bases from V and 4 bases from J, with 14 bases between. Germline CDR1 KGHSH, CDR2 LQKENI. The CDR3 protein is CASSPVAELIYGYTF. The CDR3 DNA follows: TGTGCCAGCTCACCAGTCGCAGAACTGATCTATGGCTACACCTTC.

In its sample, this clone was seen once. This chain connects TRBV19 to TRBJ2-1; TRBD1 might be the D (6 bases). The CDR3 is 13 residues long. CDR1 is LNHDA, CDR2 SQIVND, per germline (reference sequence). V was clipped by 5 bases and J by 10 bases, with 15 bases between them. In DNA form, the CDR3 reads TGTGCCAGTAGTCCATACAGGGAAACCGAGCAGTTCTTC. Translating gives CASSPYRETEQFF.

V is TRBV6-6 and J is TRBJ1-3, with D uncertain. Trimming shortened V by 4 bases and J by 0 bases, and 4 bases separated the two germline ends. The CDR3 has 13 residues. In germline, CDR1 is MNHNY, CDR2 SVGAGI (reference sequence). The CDR3 coding sequence is TGTGCCAGCAGTTCTACCTCTGGAAACACCATATATTTT. Amino acid sequence: CASSSTSGNTIYF.

The genes are TRBV5-1 and TRBJ2-1, with TRBD2 matching 9 bases. V shed 0 bases, J shed 16 bases, and the junction held 8 bases outside the gene matches. CDR3 size: 13 residues. Germline values: CDR1 SGHRS, CDR2 YFSETQ. DNA for the CDR3: TGCGCCAGCAGCTTGGAGGCTAGCGGGAACGGTTTCTTC. The encoded protein is CASSLEASGNGFF.

Worth noting for this clone: This same CDR3 is encoded by further DNA sequences in the sample. The CDR3 protein is CASSLGQGGEQYF. The CDR3 DNA reads TGCGCCAGCAGCTTGGGACAGGGTGGCGAGCAGTACTTC. V and J are TRBV5-1 and TRBJ2-7, with 7 nucleotides matching TRBD1. The trim removed 0 bases at V and 6 bases at J, leaving 3 bases unmatched. The germline CDR1 and CDR2 sequences are SGHRS and YFSETQ. This CDR3 spans 13 amino acids.

The chain has TRBV5-4 and TRBJ1-2; no clear D. The CDR3 is made up of 17 amino acids. V was shortened by 5 bases and J by 0 bases, with 20 bases between the two germline ends. The germline V gene has CDR1 SGHNT and CDR2 YYREEE (reference sequence). The CDR3 nucleotides are TGTGCCAGCAGGGTGTGGGGTAGCCAGCCAGCTAACTATGGCTACACCTTC. Translating it yields CASRVWGSQPANYGYTF.

This clone has just a few counts. This sequence joins TRBV19 and TRBJ2-7, with D hard to call. The CDR3 length is 12 residues. Germline values: CDR1 LNHDA, CDR2 SQIVND (reference sequence). V was pared by 1 base and J by 3 bases, with 4 bases between. The DNA for the CDR3 is TGTGCCAGTAGTATAGGGGGCTACGAGCAGTACTTC. Translated: CASSIGGYEQYF.

This clone was observed a single time. The V call is TRBV2, the J call TRBJ1-1, with TRBD1 matching over 12 bases. Germline loops: CDR1 SNHLY, CDR2 FYNNEI. With 5 bases clipped from V and 0 bases from J, the junction kept 19 bases outside the gene matches. There are 21 residues in the CDR3. Here the CDR3 DNA reads TGTGCCAGCAGTCCTAACCCGGGACAGGGGGCGTTGGGCCCCATGAACACTGAAGCTTTCTTT. Amino acid sequence: CASSPNPGQGALGPMNTEAFF.

The chain recombines TRBV4-2 with TRBJ2-1; D not resolved. This CDR3 is built from 15 residues. Germline CDR1 LGHNA, CDR2 YNFKEQ. Trimming removed 1 base at V and 6 bases at J, with 13 bases between. The CDR3 DNA reads as TGTGCCAGCAGCCAAGGGGTCGCGTTTCCCAATGAGCAGTTCTTC. Its protein product is CASSQGVAFPNEQFF.

This chain connects TRBV15 to TRBJ1-4; D is unclear. V lost 0 bases, J lost 7 bases, and 15 bases lay in between. Germline V CDR1 and CDR2: LNHNV, YYDKDF (reference sequence). This CDR3 is built from 16 residues. The CDR3 region is CATSRDPAGVGEKLFF. In DNA form, the CDR3 reads TGTGCCACCAGCAGAGATCCCGCTGGGGTTGGTGAAAAACTGTTTTTT.

The V and J genes are TRBV7-9 and TRBJ2-7; 11 bases match TRBD1. V gave up 5 bases and J gave up 6 bases; unmatched junction bases: 18. Germline CDR1 SEHNR, CDR2 FQNEAQ (reference sequence). The CDR3 has 18 amino acids. CDR3 nucleotide sequence: TGTGCCAGCAGCCCCCCGACAAGGACAGGGGGCGTTCCTCGCGAGCAGTACTTC. Amino acid sequence: CASSPPTRTGGVPREQYF. Using reference TRBV7-9 and TRBJ2-7 for the parts outside the CDR3, the full variable domain is DTGVSQNPRHKITKRGQNVTFRCDPISEHNRLYWYRQTLGQGPEFLTYFQNEAQLEKSRLLSDRFSAERPKGSFSTLEIQRTEQGDSAMYLCASSPPTRTGGVPREQYFGPGTRLTVT.

This clone was seen a few times. J is TRBJ1-4 and V is TRBV28; perhaps TRBD1 as D (6 bases). Trimming shortened V by 6 bases and J by 0 bases, and 14 bases separated the two germline ends. Looked up from germline, CDR1 is MDHEN and CDR2 is SYDVKM. There are 16 residues in the CDR3. CDR3 sequence: CASSLGTRSTNEKLFF. As DNA, the CDR3 is TGTGCCAGCAGCCTGGGGACACGATCAACTAATGAAAAACTGTTTTTT.

The gene calls are TRBV3-1 (or the pseudogene TRBV3-2) and TRBJ2-2; 7 nucleotides agree with TRBD1. This CDR3 spans 15 amino acids. CDR1 and CDR2 (germline): LGHDT, YNNKEL (reference sequence). The V gene end was trimmed by 1 base and the J gene end by 7 bases; junction bases not matched to a gene: 6. The CDR3: CASSQVTGLGGELFF. The CDR3 region has the DNA TGTGCCAGCAGCCAAGTGACAGGGTTAGGCGGGGAGCTGTTTTTT.

To note about this clone: Other DNA sequences in this specimen translate into the identical CDR3. The genes are TRBV28 and TRBJ1-1; 8 bases are shared with TRBD1. V trimming: 4 bases; J trimming: 2 bases; junction bases outside the gene matches: 6. The CDR3 is made up of 15 amino acids. Germline V CDR1 and CDR2: MDHEN, SYDVKM. Written as DNA, the CDR3 is TGTGCCAGCAGTTCGCCGGGACAGGCCAACACTGAAGCTTTCTTT. Amino acids: CASSSPGQANTEAFF.

To note about this clone: At one of its ends the junction is not consistent with the germline gene, which may arise from a read error. The V call is TRBV10-3, the J call TRBJ1-5; 7 bases agree with TRBD1. Per the germline V gene, CDR1 is ENHRY and CDR2 is SYGVKD. This CDR3 has 14 residues. CDR3 sequence (DNA): TGTGCCATCAGTCCACAGGGGACTAATCGGCCCCAGCATTTT. Translation: CAISPQGTNRPQHF.